These 24 T cell receptor beta chains came from one sample sequenced in a study of beta chain features in type 1 diabetes. Study conclusions and caveats: Shorter TCRB CDR3s, moderately but significantly so, marked every one of the four CD4+ subsets in Type 1 diabetes patients.

Their target antigens are unknown. Expressed TCRB transcripts were sequenced because the entire RNA isolate underwent reverse transcription. Here immunoSEQ multiplex PCR was the method, and the copy in TCRdb shows in-frame clones only, minus some. The sample yields tens of thousands of clones, around 70% seen once. The specimen sequenced was Tregs from blood. Source of these receptors: a woman aged 18-29 years with type 1 diabetes.

CDR3 protein: CASSHTFSYEQYF. The CDR3 DNA follows: TGTGCCAGCAGTCACACATTTTCCTACGAGCAGTACTTC. V and J are TRBV6-1 and TRBJ2-7; the D is unclear. Germline V lookup: CDR1 MNHNS, CDR2 SASEGT. V was clipped by 5 bases and J by 1 base, with 9 bases between them. The CDR3 is made up of 13 amino acids.

The rearrangement joins TRBV30 to TRBJ2-5; 11 bases map to TRBD1. Germline CDR1 GTSNPN, CDR2 SVGIG (reference sequence). The CDR3 has 15 residues. The trim removed 4 bases at V and 1 base at J, leaving 5 bases unmatched. CDR3 residues: CAWMRTGGTQETQYF. CDR3 bases: TGTGCCTGGATGAGGACAGGGGGCACCCAAGAGACCCAGTACTTC.

This clone showed up just a few times. In nucleotides, the CDR3 is TGTGCCAGCAGTCTGAGGGAGGACGAGCAGTACTTC. Amino acids: CASSLREDEQYF. The V and J genes are TRBV13 and TRBJ2-7; TRBD2 is a possible D gene (6 bases). The V and J ends lost 6 bases and 5 bases respectively, with 11 bases between them. Germline V lookup: CDR1 PRHDT, CDR2 FYEKMQ (reference sequence). The CDR3 is 12 amino acids.

This chain joins TRBV6-6 and TRBJ2-1; TRBD2 might be the D (5 bases). Trimming took off 0 bases at V and 7 bases at J, with 7 bases between the two ends. CDR1 MNHNY and CDR2 SVGAGI come from the germline V gene (reference sequence). The CDR3 covers 13 residues. This CDR3 reads CASSYSRGNEQFF. The CDR3, as DNA: TGTGCCAGCAGTTACTCGAGAGGGAATGAGCAGTTCTTC.

The chain employs TRBV23-1 and TRBJ1-5; 8 positions match TRBD1. TRBV23-1 carries the ORF label, with uncertain function. V was pared by 6 bases and J by 2 bases, with 6 bases of the junction left unmatched. The CDR3 has 15 amino acids. The CDR3 sequence is CASRGRGPGNQPQHF. The CDR3 DNA reads TGCGCCAGCAGGGGCAGGGGGCCTGGCAATCAGCCCCAGCATTTT.

V and J are TRBV29-1 and TRBJ1-2; D ambiguous. The length of the CDR3 is 12 residues. Germline lookup yields CDR1 SQVTM and CDR2 ANQGSEA. Trimming took 6 bases from V and 5 from J, leaving 13 bases between them. The CDR3 bases are TGCAGCGTAAGACAAGCCTATTATGGCTACACCTTC. It codes for CSVRQAYYGYTF.

The chain recombines TRBV15 with TRBJ2-3, with 7 bases fitting TRBD2. Germline V gene lookup returns CDR1 LNHNV and CDR2 YYDKDF (reference sequence). The CDR3 contains 18 residues. After removal of 4 bases from V and 2 bases from J, the junction contained 15 bases not matched to a gene. The CDR3 DNA follows: TGTGCCACCAGCATAGCCCGAGTGGGGGGGGAGTTCACAGATACGCAGTATTTT. It codes for CATSIARVGGEFTDTQYF.

In its sample, this clone was seen a few times. This sequence joins TRBV19 and TRBJ2-7; TRBD1 might be the D (6 bases). V lost 6 bases to trimming and J lost 0 bases, with 21 bases between them. CDR1 LNHDA and CDR2 SQIVND come from the germline V gene (reference sequence). CDR3 length: 17 residues. This chain's CDR3 is CASRPSSDRLLSYEQYF. CDR3 DNA: TGTGCCAGTAGACCCTCCTCCGACAGGTTACTCTCCTACGAGCAGTACTTC. Based on the CDR3 plus reference TRBV19 and TRBJ2-7, the full variable domain is DGGITQSPKYLFRKEGQNVTLSCEQNLNHDAMYWYRQDPGQGLRLIYYSQIVNDFQKGDIAEGYSVSREKKESFPLTVTSAQKNPTAFYLCASRPSSDRLLSYEQYFGPGTRLTVT.

V gene TRBV7-2 combines with J gene TRBJ1-2; D remains ambiguous. In germline, CDR1 is SGHTA, CDR2 FQGNSA. CDR3 length: 14 amino acids. Deletions cut 3 bases from V and 7 bases from J, with 15 bases between. The CDR3 bases are TGTGCCAGCAGCTTGGTGAACCCCGGCGGTGGCTACACCTTC. Its translation: CASSLVNPGGGYTF.

The table lists this clone with a few counts. The chain links TRBV5-4 to TRBJ2-1; TRBD2 might be the D (5 bases). Germline CDR1 reads SGHNT; CDR2 reads YYREEE (reference sequence). The CDR3 sequence is 16 residues long. V shed 4 bases and J shed 0 bases, with 14 bases lying between them. CDR3 in amino acids: CASSPKVGVSYNEQFF. CDR3 coding DNA: TGTGCCAGCAGCCCGAAGGTGGGAGTCTCCTACAATGAGCAGTTCTTC.

The table lists this clone with a few counts. The V and J genes are TRBV23-1 and TRBJ2-6; the D gene is possibly TRBD1 (5 bases). TRBV23-1 is an open reading frame, and its role is uncertain. The CDR3 length is 14 residues. V lost 6 bases and J lost 7, with 13 bases in between. CDR3 bases: TGCGCCAGCAGGCAGGGTTTCTTAGCCAACGTCCTGACTTTC. Translation: CASRQGFLANVLTF.

The chain uses TRBV7-6 and TRBJ2-1, with a tentative D call TRBD1 (5 bases). The CDR3 is made up of 15 amino acids. Germline V gene sequence: CDR1 SGHVS, CDR2 FNYEAQ. V lost 3 bases, J lost 0 bases, and 9 bases lay in between. As DNA, the CDR3 is TGTGCCAGCAGCTTGCGACAGTACTCCTACAATGAGCAGTTCTTC. Its translation is CASSLRQYSYNEQFF. Drawing the rest from reference TRBV7-6 and TRBJ2-1, the complete variable domain is GAGVSQSPRYKVTKRGQDVALRCDPISGHVSLYWYRQALGQGPEFLTYFNYEAQQDKSGLPNDRFSAERPEGSISTLTIQRTEQRDSAMYRCASSLRQYSYNEQFFGPGTRLTVL.

V and J are TRBV9 and TRBJ2-1, with D possibly TRBD2 on 6 matching bases. This CDR3 has 13 amino acids. The germline CDR1 and CDR2 sequences are SGDLS and YYNGEE. V lost 4 bases to trimming and J lost 8 bases, with 13 bases between them. The CDR3 reads CASSTRLGDEQFF. The CDR3 bases are TGTGCCAGCAGCACCAGACTAGGCGATGAGCAGTTCTTC.

This chain connects TRBV2 to TRBJ2-1; TRBD2 matches 12 bases. Germline loops: CDR1 SNHLY, CDR2 FYNNEI. CDR3 length: 16 amino acids. Trimming at V came to 6 bases and at J to 6 bases, leaving 9 bases not matched to a gene. For the CDR3, the DNA is TGTGCCAGCAGGGCTCCGAAGACTAGCGGGAGCAATGAGCAGTTCTTC. This encodes CASRAPKTSGSNEQFF.

This clone was observed a handful of times. The chain's CDR3 is CASSQQTSGGDEQFF. CDR3 DNA sequence: TGCGCCAGCAGCCAACAGACTAGCGGGGGCGATGAGCAGTTCTTC. This chain links TRBV4-3 with TRBJ2-1; 12 bases fit TRBD2. CDR1 is LGHNA, CDR2 YSLEER, per germline. The CDR3 is made up of 15 amino acids. V dropped 2 bases and J dropped 8; count of bases not matched to a gene: 4.

The J gene is TRBJ2-7, the V gene TRBV2; D remains unclear. CDR1 and CDR2 from the germline V gene are SNHLY and FYNNEI. The V gene lost 6 bases and the J gene lost 3 bases, with 9 bases spanning the gap. This CDR3 region has 12 residues. The CDR3 loop is CASSEFIYEQYF. DNA for the CDR3: TGTGCCAGCAGCGAATTCATCTACGAGCAGTACTTC.

This chain links TRBV7-9 with TRBJ1-6; TRBD1 might be the D (5 bases). The germline V and J ends were trimmed by 4 bases and 9 bases, with 13 bases remaining between them. The CDR3 totals 14 residues. CDR1 is SEHNR and CDR2 is FQNEAQ in the germline V gene (reference sequence). The CDR3 protein is CASSSSGIGSPLHF. The CDR3 coding sequence is TGTGCCAGCAGCTCATCAGGGATAGGTTCACCCCTCCACTTT.

The rearrangement joins TRBV4-3 to TRBJ2-1; D not certain. V shed 5 bases and J shed 7 bases, with 12 bases lying between them. Germline lookup yields CDR1 LGHNA and CDR2 YSLEER. The CDR3 totals 13 residues. CDR3 nucleotide sequence: TGCGCCAGCAGCTCCTCCGGCAGGAATGAGCAGTTCTTC. This sequence encodes CASSSSGRNEQFF.

This clone was seen only once. The rearrangement links TRBV11-1 to TRBJ2-1; D gene uncertain. Germline lookup yields CDR1 SGHAT and CDR2 FQDESV (reference sequence). The V end lost 5 bases, the J end lost 9 bases, and 14 bases lay between the germline ends. This CDR3 is built from 13 residues. The chain's CDR3 is CASSPRGRSEQFF. As DNA, the CDR3 is TGTGCCAGCAGCCCCAGAGGTCGGAGTGAGCAGTTCTTC.

This clone is a singleton in its sample. This sequence joins TRBV9 and TRBJ2-5; no definite D call. Trimming left V 4 bases short and J 0 bases short, with 10 bases between. Germline-derived CDR1 and CDR2 are SGDLS and YYNGEE. This CDR3 is built from 14 residues. CDR3 protein: CASSPRHYQETQYF. CDR3 DNA sequence: TGTGCCAGCAGCCCGAGACACTACCAAGAGACCCAGTACTTC.

The sample holds one count of this clone. This sequence joins TRBV30 and TRBJ1-2; 10 positions match TRBD1. The germline CDR1 and CDR2 sequences are GTSNPN and SVGIG (reference sequence). The V segment lost 2 bases and the J segment 7 bases; nucleotides outside the gene matches: 4. The CDR3 consists of 13 residues. CDR3 DNA: TGTGCCTGGAGTAGACAGGGGGCGATTGGCTACACCTTC. It translates to CAWSRQGAIGYTF. Supplemented by reference TRBV30 and TRBJ1-2, the full variable domain reads SQTIHQWPATLVQPVGSPLSLECTVEGTSNPNLYWYRQAAGRGLQLLFYSVGIGQISSEVPQNLSASRPQDRQFILSSKKLLLSDSGFYLCAWSRQGAIGYTFGSGTRLTVV.

This chain links TRBV5-1 with TRBJ2-3; D uncertain. V dropped 0 bases and J dropped 0 bases, with 5 bases sitting between them. Germline V lookup: CDR1 SGHRS, CDR2 YFSETQ. This CDR3 contains 14 residues. For the CDR3, the DNA is TGCGCCAGCAGCTTGGGCACTAGCACAGATACGCAGTATTTT. Translating gives CASSLGTSTDTQYF. The full variable domain, in which reference TRBV5-1 and TRBJ2-3 provide the parts outside the CDR3, is KAGVTQTPRYLIKTRGQQVTLSCSPISGHRSVSWYQQTPGQGLQFLFEYFSETQRNKGNFPGRFSGRQFSNSRSEMNVSTLELGDSALYLCASSLGTSTDTQYFGPGTRLTVL.

V gene TRBV7-2 combines with J gene TRBJ2-7; TRBD1 might be the D (6 bases). The germline gives CDR1 SGHTA, CDR2 FQGNSA. Trimming left V 5 bases short and J 1 base short, with 9 bases between. This CDR3 has 13 amino acids. The CDR3 is CASSQDRSYEQYF. The CDR3, as DNA: TGTGCCAGCAGCCAAGACAGGTCCTACGAGCAGTACTTC.

The chain employs TRBV5-1 and TRBJ2-1, with 7 bases fitting TRBD2. Germline CDR1 reads SGHRS; CDR2 reads YFSETQ. V lost 0 bases, J lost 3 bases, and 3 bases stayed unmatched. The CDR3 is 15 residues long. The CDR3 loop reads CASSLGGSRYNEQFF. CDR3 bases: TGCGCCAGCAGCTTGGGCGGGAGCCGCTACAATGAGCAGTTCTTC.